This T cell receptor beta chain was found in a study of T-cell memory formation after mild COVID-19 (dated by TCRdb to about 2021). Notes on the research overall: TCR sequence clusters from the two donors were largely donor specific. In a couple of donors, T-cell clones that expanded and contracted after mild COVID-19 were tracked by sequencing TCRalpha and TCRbeta repertoires over time. Two young, previously healthy adult volunteers made up the cohort, one male and one female. General conclusions and limits of the study: From day 15 to 85, contracting clones showed balanced CD4/CD8 phenotypes, whereas a second wave of clones that expanded from day 15 to 37 leaned towards CD4+. Some responding clones were found in pre-infection memory, which suggests that pre-existing cross-reactive memory T cells took part in the SARS-CoV-2 response. Contracting CD4+ clones were found mainly in CM and EM memory subsets, while CD8+ clones were enriched in EMRA. The second-wave clones that peaked on day 37 were not confirmed to be SARS-CoV-2 specific. The study included only a couple of mild cases, and larger cohorts that include severe cases with pre-infection samples were judged to be necessary.

This clonotype has at least ten counts. Its specific antigen is unknown. Per-nucleotide qualities are absent, and no much larger clonotype sits a single base away. PBMCs were isolated by Ficoll-Paque density gradient centrifugation. Sequencing took place on an Illumina NovaSeq 6000. TCRalpha and TCRbeta cDNA libraries were constructed by 5'RACE with constant-segment primers, with sample barcodes and unique molecular identifiers being introduced. Trizol reagent was used to extract RNA from every sample. Amplification of the libraries took two PCR steps, and the second step added a second sample barcode plus Illumina TruSeq adapters. The libraries were sequenced on an Illumina NovaSeq using 2 x 150 bp paired-end reads. Concerning the study's data processing: Demultiplexing of reads and collapsing into UMI-guided consensus sequences were performed with migec v1.2.7. Using mixcr v2.1.11, UMI consensuses were aligned to TRA and TRB V and J templates and then assembled into clonotypes. Expanded or contracted clonotypes were those called significant by both edgeR and NoisET, with noise models trained on biological replicates. edgeR calls used a false discovery rate-adjusted p below 0.01 and a log2 fold-change threshold of 1. As an exploratory analysis of dynamics, max-normalized trajectories of the 1000 most abundant clonotypes were examined with PCA combined with hierarchical clustering. Separately sequenced CD4+ and CD8+ repertoires were used to assign the CD4 or CD8 phenotype of responding clones. TCRdb trimmed public reads at Q25 via fastp, called clones via MiXCR and kept in-frame beta chains. Here each entry gathers all rows of one CDR3 protein and keeps the most common genes and DNA. The V and J calls follow TCRdb's processing rather than the paper's. The sample yields approximately 150,000 distinct CDR3 sequences; around 5.8% were counted once. Roughly 1.9% of the sample goes to the ten largest clones.

The receptor's source is an adult woman who had mild COVID-19 (a few samples of this study predate the infection). The sample titles of this study are shuffled in the database, so cell type and time point are left out; the donor was told from shared clones. Material for sequencing was PBMCs or a T cell subset sorted from them (not recorded which).

Here is the DNA: TGTGCCAGCAGAGCTAGCGGGGCCTACAATGAGCAGTTCTTC. Translation gives CASRASGAYNEQFF. The sequence links TRBV3-1 to TRBJ2-1; TRBD2 fits 9 bases in the junction. According to the germline V gene (reference sequence), CDR1 reads LGHDT and CDR2 reads YNNKEL. The V end gives up 6 bases and the J end 2 bases, leaving 2 bases in the junction not matched to a gene. The CDR3, cysteine through phenylalanine, is 14 amino acids long. The DNA shown is the 42-base CDR3, in frame from base 1.